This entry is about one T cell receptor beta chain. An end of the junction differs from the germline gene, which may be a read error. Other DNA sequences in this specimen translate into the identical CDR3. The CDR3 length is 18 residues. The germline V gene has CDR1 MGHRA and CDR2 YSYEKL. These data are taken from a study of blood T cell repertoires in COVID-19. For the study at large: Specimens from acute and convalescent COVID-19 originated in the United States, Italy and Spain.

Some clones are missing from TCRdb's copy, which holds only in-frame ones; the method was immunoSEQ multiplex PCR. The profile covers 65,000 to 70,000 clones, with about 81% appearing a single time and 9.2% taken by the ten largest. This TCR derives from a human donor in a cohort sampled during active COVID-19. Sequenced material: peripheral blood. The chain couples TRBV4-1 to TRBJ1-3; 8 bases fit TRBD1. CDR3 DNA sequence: TGCGCCAGCAGCCAAGGTGGTGGGCAGGGGGCTGGTGGAAATACCATATATTTT. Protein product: CASSQGGGQGAGGNTIYF.